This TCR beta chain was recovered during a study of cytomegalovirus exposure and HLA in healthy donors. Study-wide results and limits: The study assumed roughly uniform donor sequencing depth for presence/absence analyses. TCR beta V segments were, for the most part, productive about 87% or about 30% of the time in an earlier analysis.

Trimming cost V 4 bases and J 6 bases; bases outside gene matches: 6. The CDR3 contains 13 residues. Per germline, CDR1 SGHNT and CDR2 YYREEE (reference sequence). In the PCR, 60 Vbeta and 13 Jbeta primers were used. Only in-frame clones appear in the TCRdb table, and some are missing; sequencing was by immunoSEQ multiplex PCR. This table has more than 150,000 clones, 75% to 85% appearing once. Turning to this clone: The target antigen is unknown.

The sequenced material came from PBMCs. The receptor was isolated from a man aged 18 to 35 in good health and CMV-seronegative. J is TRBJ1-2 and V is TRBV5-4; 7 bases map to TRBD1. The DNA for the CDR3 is TGTGCCAGCAGCGCCGACAGGGTTGATGGCTACACCTTC. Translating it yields CASSADRVDGYTF.